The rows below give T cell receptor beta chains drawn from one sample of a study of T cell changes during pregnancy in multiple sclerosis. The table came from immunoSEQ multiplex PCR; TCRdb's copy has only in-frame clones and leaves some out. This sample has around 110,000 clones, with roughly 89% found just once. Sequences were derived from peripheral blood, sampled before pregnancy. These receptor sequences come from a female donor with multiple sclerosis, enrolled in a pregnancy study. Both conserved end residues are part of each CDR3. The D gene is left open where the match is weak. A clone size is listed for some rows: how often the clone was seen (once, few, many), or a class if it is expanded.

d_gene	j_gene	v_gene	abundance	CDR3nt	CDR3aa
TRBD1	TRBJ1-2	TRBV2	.	TGTGCCAGCAGTTACGGACAGGTTGGCTATGGCTACACCTTC	CASSYGQVGYGYTF
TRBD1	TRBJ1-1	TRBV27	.	TGTGCCAGCAGTCCGTGGACAGGGTCTGAAGCTTTCTTT	CASSPWTGSEAFF
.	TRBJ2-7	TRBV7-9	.	TGTGCCAGCAGCTTCACAGTCTACGAGCAGTACTTC	CASSFTVYEQYF
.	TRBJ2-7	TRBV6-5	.	TGTGCCAGCAGTTTTGGCAGAAACTACGAGCAGTACTTC	CASSFGRNYEQYF
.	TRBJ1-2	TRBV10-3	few	TGTGCCATCAGTGAGTCGAGGGAGTTCTATGGCTACACCTTC	CAISESREFYGYTF
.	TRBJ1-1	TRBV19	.	TGTGCCAGTAAGGGTTCAGGGACACGGAAAATGAACACTGAAGCTTTCTTT	CASKGSGTRKMNTEAFF
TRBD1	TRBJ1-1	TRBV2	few	TGTGCCAGCACTCGACAGGGGGAAAGCACTGAAGCTTTCTTT	CASTRQGESTEAFF
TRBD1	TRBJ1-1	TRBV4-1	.	TGCGCCAGCAGCCAGGGACAGGGGAACACTGAAGCTTTCTTT	CASSQGQGNTEAFF
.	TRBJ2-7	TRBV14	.	TGTGCCAGCAGCCAAGATAGTACATTTAGTCAGGTCTCCTACGAGCAGTACTTC	CASSQDSTFSQVSYEQYF
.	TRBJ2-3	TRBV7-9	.	TGTGCCAGCAGCTTGGGCAGCACAGATACGCAGTATTTT	CASSLGSTDTQYF
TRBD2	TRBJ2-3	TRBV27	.	TGTGCCAGCAGCGAATCCGGACTAGCGGGAGGGACACACACAGATACGCAGTATTTT	CASSESGLAGGTHTDTQYF
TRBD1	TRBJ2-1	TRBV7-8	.	TGTGCCAGCAGCTCTCGAACAGGGGTATGGGGAAATGAGCAGTTCTTC	CASSSRTGVWGNEQFF
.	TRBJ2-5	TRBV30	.	TGTGCCTGGAGTGTAAGGCTAGCGGAGACCCAGTACTTC	CAWSVRLAETQYF
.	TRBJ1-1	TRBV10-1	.	TGCGCCAGCAGTCCCAAATTCGGAGATCCTAACACTGAAGCTTTCTTT	CASSPKFGDPNTEAFF
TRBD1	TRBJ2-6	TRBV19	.	TGTGCCAGTAGTACGGGACAGGGGTCTGGGGCCAACGTCCTGACTTTC	CASSTGQGSGANVLTF
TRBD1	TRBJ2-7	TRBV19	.	TGTGCCAGTAGTACGACGGCGACAGGGCCGTACGAGCAGTACTTC	CASSTTATGPYEQYF